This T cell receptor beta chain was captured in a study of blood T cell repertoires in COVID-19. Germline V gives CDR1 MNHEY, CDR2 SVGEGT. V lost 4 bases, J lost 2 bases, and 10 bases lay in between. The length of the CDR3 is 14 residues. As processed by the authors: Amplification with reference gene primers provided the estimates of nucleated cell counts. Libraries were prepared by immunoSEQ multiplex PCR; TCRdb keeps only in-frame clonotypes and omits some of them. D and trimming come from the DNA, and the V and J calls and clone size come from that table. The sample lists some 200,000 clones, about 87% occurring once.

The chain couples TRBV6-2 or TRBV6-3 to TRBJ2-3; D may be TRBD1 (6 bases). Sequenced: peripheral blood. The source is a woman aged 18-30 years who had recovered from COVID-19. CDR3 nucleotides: TGTGCCAGCAGTTTCGGGACACACACAGATACGCAGTATTTT. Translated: CASSFGTHTDTQYF.